Below are 12 T cell receptor beta chains sequenced from a single sample in a study of blood T cell repertoires in COVID-19. The assay was immunoSEQ multiplex PCR, and TCRdb's table has in-frame clones only and misses some. The sample yields 300,000 or so clones, about 89% seen once. Material for sequencing was peripheral blood. All receptors derive from a woman aged 25 to 39 with COVID-19, enrolled during active disease.

This chain joins TRBV7-9 and TRBJ2-3; D is perhaps TRBD2 (5 bases). The V end lost 5 bases, the J end lost 4 bases, and 16 bases lay between the germline ends. The CDR3 loop spans 15 amino acids. CDR1 is SEHNR and CDR2 is FQNEAQ in the germline V gene (reference sequence). The CDR3 sequence is CASSPPGLGADTQYF. The CDR3 bases are TGTGCCAGCAGCCCCCCGGGTTTGGGAGCAGATACGCAGTATTTT.

The DNA for the CDR3 is TGTGCCAGCAGCCACGTCTCGGGGGGCAATGAGCAGTTCTTC. Translated, it gives CASSHVSGGNEQFF. This chain uses TRBV7-2 with TRBJ2-1; 7 bases are shared with TRBD2. Per the germline V gene, CDR1 is SGHTA and CDR2 is FQGNSA. The CDR3 loop spans 14 amino acids. V was pared by 5 bases and J by 6 bases, with 7 bases of the junction left unmatched.

This clone was recorded once. The V call is TRBV30, the J call TRBJ2-2, with D perhaps matching TRBD2 (6 bases). The V gene's germline CDR1 is GTSNPN and CDR2 SVGIG (reference sequence). V dropped 0 bases and J dropped 3 bases, with 11 bases sitting between them. This CDR3 contains 15 residues. This CDR3 reads CAWSVLARDTGELFF. CDR3 in DNA: TGTGCCTGGAGTGTACTAGCCAGGGACACCGGGGAGCTGTTTTTT.

The chain recombines TRBV30 with TRBJ1-2; TRBD1 matches at 8 bases. The junction had 9 bases not matched to a gene; V was cut back by 3 bases and J by 6 bases. The CDR3 spans 14 residues. CDR1 GTSNPN and CDR2 SVGIG come from the germline V gene (reference sequence). The CDR3 DNA is TGTGCCTGGAGCATGGGACAGGAGCTTCATGGCTACACCTTC. Translated: CAWSMGQELHGYTF.

This rearrangement joins TRBV28 to TRBJ2-7; D not certain. V gave up 4 bases and J gave up 0 bases, with 7 bases separating them. The germline CDR1 and CDR2 sequences are MDHEN and SYDVKM. The CDR3 has 13 amino acids. The DNA for the CDR3 is TGTGCCAGCAGTTCTCCTACCTCCTACGAGCAGTACTTC. This encodes CASSSPTSYEQYF.

The chain recombines TRBV9 with TRBJ1-6; 10 bases align to TRBD1. Per the germline V gene, CDR1 is SGDLS and CDR2 is YYNGEE. V was pared by 4 bases and J by 10 bases, with 8 bases of the junction left unmatched. This CDR3 is 15 amino acids long. CDR3: CASSLRDRGGSPLHF. CDR3 nucleotide sequence: TGTGCCAGCAGCCTCCGGGACAGGGGAGGCTCACCCCTCCACTTT.

CDR3 in DNA: TGCGCCAGCAGCCGCGACAGGGGCGGTAAGACCCAGTACTTC. The encoded protein is CASSRDRGGKTQYF. The gene calls are TRBV4-1 and TRBJ2-5; 8 nucleotides match TRBD1. CDR3 length: 14 amino acids. V lost 4 bases and J lost 6; bases outside the gene matches: 7. Per the germline V gene, CDR1 is MGHRA and CDR2 is YSYEKL.

The chain recombines TRBV2 with TRBJ2-1, with D tentatively TRBD2 (5 bases). V lost 5 bases, J lost 5 bases, and 19 bases lay in between. The CDR3 spans 16 residues. CDR1 is SNHLY, CDR2 FYNNEI, per germline. The CDR3 reads CASSIASPITHNEQFF. The CDR3 DNA reads TGTGCCAGCAGTATTGCTAGCCCGATTACTCACAATGAGCAGTTCTTC.

This clone was observed once. The V gene is TRBV29-1, the J gene TRBJ2-5, with 8 bases that match TRBD1. This CDR3 has 14 amino acids. The V gene's germline CDR1 is SQVTM and CDR2 ANQGSEA. After removal of 7 bases from V and 4 bases from J, the junction contained 11 bases not matched to a gene. CDR3 bases: TGCAGCGCCTTGAGGACAGGGTATGGAGAGACCCAGTACTTC. Amino acids: CSALRTGYGETQYF.

Comment on this clone: Other DNA sequences within the sample encode an identical CDR3. CDR3 region: CASSGGQGNQPQHF. The CDR3 region has the DNA TGTGCCAGCAGTGGGGGACAGGGAAATCAGCCCCAGCATTTT. The gene calls are TRBV2 and TRBJ1-5; TRBD1 agrees at 9 bases. Germline loops: CDR1 SNHLY, CDR2 FYNNEI. CDR3 length: 14 amino acids. Trimming cost V 4 bases and J 4 bases; bases outside gene matches: 2.

V gene TRBV27 combines with J gene TRBJ2-7, with TRBD2 matching 10 bases. V was clipped by 2 bases and J by 6 bases; unmatched bases: 10. CDR3 size: 16 residues. In germline, CDR1 is MNHEY, CDR2 SMNVEV (reference sequence). Here the CDR3 reads CASSLVPAGGSGEQYF. In DNA, the CDR3 is TGTGCCAGCAGTTTAGTTCCAGCGGGAGGGTCTGGCGAGCAGTACTTC.

This chain uses TRBV6-5 with TRBJ1-1; a possible D gene is TRBD1 (6 bases). Trimming cost V 2 bases and J 2 bases, with 12 bases left between them. Germline CDR1 MNHEY, CDR2 SVGAGI. The CDR3 consists of 15 residues. The CDR3 region has the DNA TGTGCCAGCAGTTACGCCAGGACAGTTAACACTGAAGCTTTCTTT. It encodes CASSYARTVNTEAFF.